The 20 T cell receptor beta chains listed next were all sequenced from one sample in a study of beta chain features in type 1 diabetes. Sequencing targeted expressed TCRB transcripts, as all isolated RNA had been reverse transcribed. The method was immunoSEQ multiplex PCR; TCRdb's version includes in-frame clones alone and lacks a portion of them. This sample has roughly 500,000 clones, with over 9.5% found just once. The source material was naive CD4+ T cells from blood. Receptors were obtained from a woman aged 18-29 years in good health.

The V call is TRBV2, the J call TRBJ2-2, with 7 nucleotides matching TRBD1. Trimming at V came to 6 bases and at J to 6 bases, leaving 7 bases not matched to a gene. CDR1 SNHLY and CDR2 FYNNEI come from the germline V gene. The CDR3 covers 14 residues. This chain's CDR3 is CASRYRGMAGELFF. The CDR3 nucleotides are TGTGCCAGCAGATACAGGGGAATGGCCGGGGAGCTGTTTTTT.

This clone was picked up a small number of times. This chain connects TRBV7-9 to TRBJ2-5, with TRBD2 matching 14 bases. Trimming cost V 4 bases and J 4 bases; bases outside gene matches: 2. Germline V CDR1 and CDR2: SEHNR, FQNEAQ (reference sequence). This CDR3 spans 15 amino acids. The CDR3 here is CASSSGTSGRETQYF. For the CDR3, the DNA is TGTGCCAGCAGCTCCGGGACTAGCGGGAGAGAGACCCAGTACTTC.

V usage is TRBV7-2 and J usage is TRBJ1-1; D remains unclear. Trimming left V 1 base short and J 10 bases short, with 10 bases between. Germline values: CDR1 SGHTA, CDR2 FQGNSA. The CDR3 is 12 residues long. CDR3 coding DNA: TGTGCCAGCAGCTTAGATACGAGCGGAGCTTTCTTT. It specifies CASSLDTSGAFF.

The chain employs TRBV7-3 and TRBJ1-1, with D unclear. Germline V lookup: CDR1 SGHTA, CDR2 FQGTGA. The CDR3 spans 13 residues. Trimming cost V 3 bases and J 3 bases, with 8 bases left between them. CDR3 nucleotide sequence: TGTGCCAGCAGCTTCGAGGATTACACTGAAGCTTTCTTT. As protein: CASSFEDYTEAFF.

The chain uses TRBV4-2 and TRBJ2-1; 11 bases align to TRBD2. Germline CDR1 LGHNA, CDR2 YNFKEQ. V was clipped by 1 base and J by 7 bases; unmatched bases: 9. The CDR3 runs to 17 residues. CDR3 protein: CASSQVDDSGGANEQFF. For the CDR3, the DNA is TGTGCCAGCAGCCAAGTGGATGATAGCGGGGGGGCGAATGAGCAGTTCTTC.

In its sample, this clone was seen a few times. This chain links TRBV13 with TRBJ2-1, with 12 positions matching TRBD1. The ends lost 2 bases at V and 8 bases at J; junction bases unmatched: 4. CDR3 length: 15 amino acids. Germline V lookup: CDR1 PRHDT, CDR2 FYEKMQ (reference sequence). The DNA for the CDR3 is TGTGCCAGCAGCTTAAGGGGACAGGGGGCCGATGAGCAGTTCTTC. This encodes CASSLRGQGADEQFF. Combining the CDR3 with reference TRBV13 and TRBJ2-1 gives the whole variable domain AAGVIQSPRHLIKEKRETATLKCYPIPRHDTVYWYQQGPGQDPQFLISFYEKMQSDKGSIPDRFSAQQFSDYHSELNMSSLELGDSALYFCASSLRGQGADEQFFGPGTRLTVL.

This clone has more than one count but fewer than ten. The chain recombines TRBV13 with TRBJ2-3, with D tentatively TRBD2 (6 bases). V lost 2 bases, J lost 1 base, and 7 bases lay in between. Germline lookup yields CDR1 PRHDT and CDR2 FYEKMQ (reference sequence). The CDR3 length is 14 residues. The CDR3 sequence: CASSLQRGTDTQYF. The CDR3, as DNA: TGTGCCAGCAGCTTACAGCGGGGCACAGATACGCAGTATTTT.

The J gene is TRBJ1-2, the V gene TRBV9; TRBD1 matches 7 bases. This CDR3 is 15 amino acids long. Germline-derived CDR1 and CDR2 are SGDLS and YYNGEE. Losses at the gene ends were 0 bases for V and 5 bases for J; bases not matched to a gene: 7. Here the CDR3 DNA reads TGTGCCAGCAGCGTAGCCGGGACAGACTTTTATGGCTACACCTTC. Amino acid sequence: CASSVAGTDFYGYTF.

This clone has only a few counts. The chain links TRBV7-2 to TRBJ2-6; a possible D gene is TRBD1 (6 bases). Germline CDR1 and CDR2: SGHTA and FQGNSA. This CDR3 is built from 16 residues. Deletions cut 2 bases from V and 4 bases from J, with 12 bases between. CDR3 residues: CASSLPPGVGANVLTF. The CDR3 bases are TGTGCCAGCAGCTTACCCCCAGGGGTAGGGGCCAACGTCCTGACTTTC.

This clone was found a few times. Other nucleotide sequences from this sample produce the same CDR3. This sequence joins TRBV2 and TRBJ2-5; 7 nucleotides line up with TRBD1. J lost 2 bases, V lost 8 bases, and 2 bases had no gene match. Germline V gene lookup returns CDR1 SNHLY and CDR2 FYNNEI. The CDR3 spans 12 residues. CDR3 sequence: CASRDRQETQYF. The CDR3, as DNA: TGTGCCAGCCGGGACAGACAAGAGACCCAGTACTTC.

The CDR3 region is CASSETNRDQPQHF. CDR3 nucleotides: TGTGCCAGCAGTGAGACGAACCGGGATCAGCCCCAGCATTTT. The V gene is TRBV2, the J gene TRBJ1-5; D is unresolved. There are 14 residues in the CDR3. The ends were cut back, 3 bases at V and 5 bases at J, with 11 bases in the middle. Germline CDR1 is SNHLY and CDR2 is FYNNEI.

In its sample, this clone was seen a few times. The V and J genes are TRBV7-2 and TRBJ2-3; D is unclear. The germline V gene encodes CDR1 SGHTA and CDR2 FQGNSA. With 4 bases removed from V and 0 bases from J, the gap between germline ends came to 14 bases. The CDR3 runs 16 residues. The CDR3 DNA is TGTGCCAGCAGCTCGTTACCGGGCCCTAGCACAGATACGCAGTATTTT. It is translated as CASSSLPGPSTDTQYF. The full variable domain, with the rest looked up from reference TRBV7-2 and TRBJ2-3, is GAGVSQSPSNKVTEKGKDVELRCDPISGHTALYWYRQSLGQGLEFLIYFQGNSAPDKSGLPSDRFSAERTGGSVSTLTIQRTQQEDSAVYLCASSSLPGPSTDTQYFGPGTRLTVL.

This clone was seen a few times. The rearrangement joins TRBV2 to TRBJ2-1; no reliable D call. The length of the CDR3 is 12 residues. Germline lookup yields CDR1 SNHLY and CDR2 FYNNEI. V dropped 7 bases and J dropped 8 bases, with 12 bases sitting between them. The CDR3 here is CASTMNQDEQFF. The CDR3 DNA reads TGTGCCAGCACCATGAACCAGGATGAGCAGTTCTTC.

This clone turned up a few times. The CDR3 DNA reads TGTGCCAGCAGCTTAGAGGGGACCAACCCGTACGAGCAGTACTTC. Translation gives CASSLEGTNPYEQYF. V is TRBV7-2 and J is TRBJ2-7; TRBD1 or TRBD2 may be the D gene (5 bases each). The germline V gene encodes CDR1 SGHTA and CDR2 FQGNSA. There are 15 residues in the CDR3. V dropped 1 base and J dropped 4 bases, with 14 bases sitting between them.

This clone turned up a few times. The identical CDR3 is also encoded by other nucleotide sequences in the sample. CDR3 nucleotides: TGCGCCAGCAGCTTGGGACTAGCGGGCTCCTACAATGAGCAGTTCTTC. Translation: CASSLGLAGSYNEQFF. The chain carries TRBV5-1 and TRBJ2-1; 10 bases line up with TRBD2. The CDR3 has 16 residues. V dropped 0 bases and J dropped 0; count of bases not matched to a gene: 0. Germline values: CDR1 SGHRS, CDR2 YFSETQ. The full variable domain, its missing parts supplied by reference TRBV5-1 and TRBJ2-1, is KAGVTQTPRYLIKTRGQQVTLSCSPISGHRSVSWYQQTPGQGLQFLFEYFSETQRNKGNFPGRFSGRQFSNSRSEMNVSTLELGDSALYLCASSLGLAGSYNEQFFGPGTRLTVL.

Only a few counts were recorded for this clone. The J gene is TRBJ2-4, the V gene TRBV29-1; 9 nucleotides line up with TRBD1. Germline V gives CDR1 SQVTM, CDR2 ANQGSEA. The CDR3 has 14 amino acids. J was trimmed by 7 bases and V by 4 bases; bases with no gene match: 8. The chain's CDR3 is CSVASTGGSNIQYF. The CDR3, as DNA: TGCAGCGTTGCTTCGACAGGGGGGTCCAACATTCAGTACTTC.

The chain joins TRBV9 to TRBJ1-1, with 10 nucleotides matching TRBD1. Per germline, CDR1 SGDLS and CDR2 YYNGEE. V was pared by 7 bases and J by 0 bases, with 9 bases of the junction left unmatched. This CDR3 has 16 residues. The CDR3: CASSLETGGMNTEAFF. CDR3 nucleotide sequence: TGTGCCAGCTCCTTAGAGACAGGGGGCATGAACACTGAAGCTTTCTTT.

This clone has only a few counts. The rearrangement links TRBV4-3 to TRBJ1-2, with a weak D call TRBD1 (5 bases). The germline V and J ends were trimmed by 1 base and 6 bases, with 18 bases remaining between them. The CDR3 is 16 residues long. In germline, CDR1 is LGHNA, CDR2 YSLEER. The CDR3 DNA reads as TGCGCCAGCAGCCAAGCCTGGATGGGGCAGGCTGATGGCTACACCTTC. Its protein product is CASSQAWMGQADGYTF.

The rearrangement joins TRBV4-3 to TRBJ2-4; TRBD1 is a possible D gene (5 bases). The CDR3 spans 15 residues. Germline V gene lookup returns CDR1 LGHNA and CDR2 YSLEER. Trimming pared 4 bases from V and 0 bases from J, leaving 10 bases between. CDR3 in DNA: TGCGCCAGCAGCCTGACAGTTCTAGCCAAAAACATTCAGTACTTC. Its protein product is CASSLTVLAKNIQYF.

The V gene is TRBV5-1, the J gene TRBJ2-7, with 11 bases that match TRBD2. The V segment lost 4 bases and the J segment 3 bases; nucleotides outside the gene matches: 3. The germline CDR1 and CDR2 sequences are SGHRS and YFSETQ. The CDR3 has 14 residues. CDR3 protein: CASSLTSGNYEQYF. CDR3 bases: TGCGCCAGCAGCCTGACTAGCGGGAACTACGAGCAGTACTTC.